This T cell receptor beta chain was sequenced for a study of T cell repertoires in cytomegalovirus infection. About the study: It was recently identified HLA-C-restricted and well-studied HLA-B-restricted CMV epitopes that the study used. Indications came from public TCR beta signatures; they pointed to CMV infection and to a matching HLA type. Study outcomes and limitations: Dominating the ex vivo response were TCR beta clonotypes that were CMV-specific and HLA-C-restricted. The cumulative frequency of public TCR beta families distinguished individuals who carried CMV together with the relevant HLA.

Via MiXCR, TCRdb re-called the reads, giving one row per CDR3 protein. The repertoire includes roughly 920,000 distinct CDR3 sequences, approximately 31% of them detected once, and around 15% sits in the top ten. This clonotype showed up just a few times. The antigen is undetermined. The material was cultured CD8+ T cells from PBMCs, obtained from culture after CMV antigen stimulation. The sequence was obtained from a human donor in good health (CMV status not recorded). Some clones in this sample may be carry-over from other donors' samples.

The CDR3 spells CSAWTSGGLRSDTQYF. The CDR3 DNA reads as TGCAGTGCTTGGACTAGCGGGGGCCTCCGTTCAGATACGCAGTATTTT. V gene TRBV20-1 combines with J gene TRBJ2-3; TRBD2 agrees at 13 bases. After removal of 5 bases from V and 4 bases from J, the junction contained 9 bases not matched to a gene. Germline CDR1 reads DFQATT; CDR2 reads SNEGSKA (reference sequence). CDR3 length: 16 amino acids.